This T cell receptor (delta chain) emerged from a study of human gamma delta and Vdelta1 T cells (dated by TCRdb to 2016 to 2018). A note on the overall study: The study investigated Delta One T cells, Vd1+ gamma-delta T cells, as cytotoxic effectors against acute myeloid leukemia. Paper-wide results and their limitations: Delta One T cells were reported as polyclonal and as showing broad cytotoxic targeting of acute myeloid leukemia.

As regards this clone: Its antigen is currently not known. Base qualities are missing; no much larger clone stands one base away.

Unmatched junction bases come to 17, with V trimmed by 2 bases and J by 3 bases. CDR1 and CDR2 are read off the germline V gene as TSWWSYY and QGS. The CDR3, cysteine through phenylalanine, is 20 amino acids long. Of the read, only the CDR3 DNA is kept; its 60 bases are in frame from base 1. Library generation was performed with PCR. TCRdb records Illumina MiSeq as the sequencer. TCRdb reanalyzed the public reads with the CATT caller, and identical DNA sequences were merged afterwards. The sample table contains over 10,000 delta-chain clones; only one count was recorded for under 55% of them. About 1.6% of the sample is held by the ten biggest clonotypes.

This clonotype was sampled from a human donor in good health. The V and J segments used are TRDV1 and TRDJ1, and 11 junctional nucleotides match TRDD3. Sequenced sample: Vdelta1 gamma-delta T cells from blood grown in culture (DOT cells). The cell subset or site label of this sample denotes: Delta One T cells, in vitro expanded/differentiated Vd1+ gamma-delta T cells. The CDR3 protein sequence reads: CALGEAQIPLLGDRADKLIF. The DNA is TGTGCTCTTGGGGAAGCCCAAATTCCTCTACTGGGGGATAGAGCCGATAAACTCATCTTT.